The T cell receptor beta chain described here comes from a study of cytomegalovirus exposure and HLA in healthy donors (TCRdb year 2017). About the investigation overall: In an earlier analysis of around 540 of the donors, approximately 260 Gb of sequence data and just under 120 million unique TCR beta sequences from some 170 million T cells were reported. Around 320 gigabases of sequencing data and approximately 84 million unique TCR sequences were included in an early release covering about 600 HLA-typed donors. Among the roughly 390 genotyped donors, approximately 77% belonged to the genetic ancestry cluster associated with self-reported Caucasian donors. The study was designed to test whether signatures of past pathogen exposure could be identified by cataloging public T cell receptors. The study profiled the T cell repertoires of more than 500 subjects by immunosequencing and related them to cytomegalovirus serostatus. A separate validation cohort of approximately 120 different subjects was used in addition to the roughly 700-subject first cohort. To predict cytomegalovirus infection status, the study brought together high-throughput TCR immunosequencing, statistical association of individual TCRs with disease status, and machine learning. In a later analysis, previously published TCR beta repertoires from more than 500 donors were re-analyzed and high-resolution HLA genotyping was added so that TCR occurrence patterns could be studied. The later analysis used no new phenotypic data to find candidate immune exposures, relying instead on TCR beta sequences and their occurrence across donors. An earlier analysis of several hundred of the donors used high-throughput TCR beta sequencing to judge whether each TCR beta V gene segment behaved as functional or pseudogenic. Donor age, sex, ethnicity and CMV serostatus were compiled alongside the repertoire data. A later genetic analysis used genome-wide SNP genotypes for about three fifths of the 666 donors, treating that subset as a discovery cohort. Every repertoire in the discovery cohort had been generated on one and the same sequencing platform. Both class I and class II loci were covered by HLA typing, at four-digit resolution. The number of donors typed differed by locus, with 629-630 for A, B, C, DRB1 and DQB1, around 560 for DQA1, nearly 610 for DPA1, and some 450 for DPB1. About five DR-DQ haplotypes were handled as single units for association and clustering because linkage in the cohort was strong. Across some 400 genotyped donors of the cohort, an average of about 200,000 unique TCR beta nucleotide sequences per donor were sequenced, and about a sixth of those sequences were non-productive.

Broader findings and caveats from the paper: Immune exposure information for the cohort was limited to CMV serostatus. According to a later analysis, parvovirus B19, influenza, CMV and Epstein-Barr virus appeared linked to several top co-occurrence clusters. A cluster of highly shared sequence variants was judged likely to be a technical artifact of the sequencing pipeline. In a later analysis, HLA-associated TCR beta chains showed more clonal expansion and lower generation probabilities than non-associated chains that were equally common. An association between a missense DCLRE1C variant and V-gene and J-gene trimming of TCR beta chains was found in a later genetic analysis and replicated in an independent cohort. A further reported finding was that TCR beta sequences accurately predicted the HLA-A and HLA-B alleles for most subjects in the first cohort. In a later analysis, more than 15,000 TCR beta sequences were associated with specific HLA alleles at a false discovery rate of 0.05. The 87-base-pair reads could not distinguish some IMGT-functional V segments, including TRBV6-2 and TRBV6-3, so those segments were excluded. Because some donors lacked HLA typing at each locus, the association tests relied only on the typed subset. In a later genetic analysis, fewer N-insertions in productive TCRs were reported among donors in an Asian-associated ancestry cluster than the roughly 710-donor mean. Assigning TCR associations to individual alleles was difficult when HLA alleles, especially DR and DQ, strongly co-occurred. This cohort had only TCR beta chains sequenced, and the lack of alpha or paired-chain data limited which features could be detected. A later analysis found that TCR association rates varied across HLA loci, with DRB1 alleles showing the most associated TCRs and HLA-C alleles the fewest. The study gave a list of under 200 TCR beta chains associated with cytomegalovirus. Most TCR sequences were seen in very few donors, while some public TCRs were found in many individuals. The classifier was reported to diagnose cytomegalovirus status with high specificity and sensitivity in both the original cohort and the validation cohort. A later analysis found that most CMV-associated TCR beta chains appeared HLA-restricted, with HLA associations seemingly driven largely by CMV exposure. About 17 rarely observed V segments, including chromosome 9 orphons, were excluded from the earlier analysis of a few hundred of the donors because counts were too low. Broadly in line with IMGT annotations, most TCR beta V segments showed up in productive rearrangements about 87% or about 30% of the time in an earlier analysis of several hundred of the donors. Three of the identified cytomegalovirus-associated TCR beta chains were confirmed in vitro to be specific for cytomegalovirus antigens. The authors suggested that the approach could potentially be generalized to other disease states and immunological phenotypes. Presence/absence analyses assumed roughly uniform sequencing depth across donors, an assumption that may not hold. Correlated functional status among segregating V segments might reflect linkage disequilibrium, but an unknown experimental factor could not be ruled out.

The cohort comprised 670 or so healthy bone marrow donors. All cohort members were sampled while nominally healthy, although unrecorded immune exposures were likely present. The donor tested CMV seropositive and was one of the 289 seropositive cohort members. A peripheral blood sample was collected from each donor, and TCR beta sequencing was performed on peripheral blood mononuclear cells. Genomic DNA was extracted from the blood cell samples with the Qiagen DNeasy Blood Extraction Kit. Receptor libraries were prepared by the immunoSEQ multiplex PCR assay. The multiplex PCR relied on a mix of 60 forward primers for TCR Vbeta segments and 13 reverse primers for TCR Jbeta segments. The CDR3 region of rearranged TCR beta genes was amplified from genomic DNA by a multiplex PCR assay. The amplified TCR beta libraries were sequenced on the Illumina HiSeq System as 87-base-pair reads. On the study's bioinformatics: In a later analysis, tens of millions of unique TCR beta chains were counted across the approximately 620 repertoires, and approximately 11 million of these chains were shared by at least two donors. Raw reads were error-corrected and collapsed into unique sequences with a nearest-neighbor algorithm that merged closely related sequences to remove PCR and sequencing errors. To assign V, D and J gene segments, CDR3 sequences were aligned to IMGT reference sequences. For a sequence to be retained, at least a six-nucleotide match to both a V gene segment and a J gene segment was required. A rearrangement counted as productive if the CDR3 had no stop codons and remained in frame with V and J, and every other rearrangement counted as non-productive. CDR3 was defined by IMGT convention, running from the second conserved V-encoded cysteine to the conserved J-encoded phenylalanine. The earlier analysis of roughly 590 of the donors excluded sequences that lacked an unambiguous match to a single V gene segment. An earlier analysis of 500 to 600 of the donors classified V segments as functional when productive rearrangements were above 56.7% and as segregating when the standard deviation between donors was above 5%. A statistical classification framework was built for diagnosing cytomegalovirus status from the catalog of TCR beta chain sequences. V and J gene assignment, in a later analysis, came from comparing TCR nucleotide sequences with IMGT/GENE-DB human TR gene sequences. Using the TCRdist pipeline, a later analysis assigned CDR3 sequences along with most-parsimonious VDJ recombination scenarios. In a later analysis, each TCR beta chain was defined by its CDR3 amino acid sequence together with its V-gene family, and reads without a unique V-gene family were excluded. To address suspected cross-contamination and a sequencing artifact, a later analysis removed around 600 highly shared, low-generation-probability nucleotide sequences. In a later analysis, a clonal expansion index for each public chain was calculated from normalized within-repertoire ranks of inferred template counts. Generation probabilities in a later analysis came from a VDJ recombination model fitted to out-of-frame rearrangements, and those results were checked against IGoR. In a later analysis, hypergeometric tests were used to score TCR-TCR, TCR-HLA and TCR-CMV co-occurrence, with a repertoire-size bias correction applied to TCR pairs. To estimate false discovery rates, a later analysis permuted the HLA or CMV assignments 20 times. In a later analysis, co-occurring TCRs were grouped with DBSCAN, and TCRdist sequence similarity was added when clustering was performed within HLA-allele-positive subsets. Co-occurrence clustering excluded repertoires with fewer than 30,000 or more than 120,000 public chains, plus five with anomalous nucleotide sharing. TCRdb retrieved this table from immuneACCESS and kept in-frame rearrangements only. Not all clones are present; in checked studies, unresolved V genes account for under half, and no reason is known for the remainder. V and J calls and clone size follow that table, whereas D and trimming were derived from the DNA. This sample has roughly 120,000 clones in its table, and roughly 68% of those were observed once. The ten biggest clones cover roughly 4% of the sample.

A remark on this clone: It lacks a known antigen. Base qualities are missing; no much larger clone stands one base away.

CDR1 is given as MDHEN and CDR2 as SYDVKM, both from the germline V gene. There are 15 amino acids in the CDR3, from cysteine to phenylalanine inclusive. CDR3 DNA only is kept here, 45 bases in frame from base 1. Clipping removes 7 bases from V and 1 base from J, with 8 as the unmatched junction base count. The chain joins TRBV28 to TRBJ1-2, and 8 junctional nucleotides match TRBD1. The sample comprised PBMCs. The clonotype originates from a woman in her forties or fifties in good health and CMV-seropositive. CDR3 sequence: CASNGQGAGNYGYTF. The sequenced DNA is TGTGCCAGCAACGGCCAGGGGGCGGGTAACTATGGCTACACCTTC.